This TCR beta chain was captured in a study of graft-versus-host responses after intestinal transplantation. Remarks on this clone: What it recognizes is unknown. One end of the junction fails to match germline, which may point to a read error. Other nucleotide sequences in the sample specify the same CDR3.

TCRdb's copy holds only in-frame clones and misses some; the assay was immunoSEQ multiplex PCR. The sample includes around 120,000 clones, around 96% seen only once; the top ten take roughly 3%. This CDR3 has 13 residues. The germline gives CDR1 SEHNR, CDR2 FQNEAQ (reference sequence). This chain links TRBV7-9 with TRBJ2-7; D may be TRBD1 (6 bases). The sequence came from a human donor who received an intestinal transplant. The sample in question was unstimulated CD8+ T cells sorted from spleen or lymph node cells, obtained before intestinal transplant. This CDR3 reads CASSYTGYYEQYF. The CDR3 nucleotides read TGTGCCAGCAGCTACACAGGGTATTACGAGCAGTATTTC.